What follows are 21 T cell receptor beta chains derived from one specimen sequenced in a study of patients and donors after allogeneic stem cell transplantation. MiXCR was run by TCRdb on the RT-PCR reads, yielding one entry per CDR3 protein. The sample includes over 150,000 distinct CDR3 sequences, about 40% seen only once; the top ten take approximately 32%. Material for sequencing was blood, either unsorted or a sorted T cell fraction (not recorded which). Source of these receptors: a human donor who was either an allogeneic HSCT recipient or a stem cell or donor lymphocyte infusion donor (not recorded which). It is not recorded whose cells these are; they may come from a transplant donor.

J is TRBJ1-2 and V is TRBV6-1; 8 nucleotides line up with TRBD1. Germline trimming cut 3 bases from V and 5 bases from J; bases unmatched to any gene: 11. Germline assignment: CDR1 MNHNS and CDR2 SASEGT. This CDR3 spans 16 amino acids. This chain's CDR3 is CASSDDSAGGSYGYTF. In DNA form, the CDR3 reads TGTGCCAGCAGTGATGATTCGGCAGGGGGCAGTTATGGCTACACCTTC.

V gene TRBV5-1 combines with J gene TRBJ1-3; D is uncertain. Germline V gene data show CDR1 as SGHRS and CDR2 as YFSETQ. The CDR3 covers 17 residues. The V end lost 1 base, the J end lost 0 bases, and 14 bases lay between the germline ends. In DNA form, the CDR3 reads TGCGCCAGCAGCTTGACGTGGGGTGGTAGCTCTGGAAACACCATATATTTT. The encoded protein is CASSLTWGGSSGNTIYF.

This clonotype was detected a few times. The rearrangement links TRBV4-3 to TRBJ1-6; weak D call: TRBD1 (6 bases). Looked up from germline, CDR1 is LGHNA and CDR2 is YSLEER. The CDR3 length is 15 residues. V dropped 3 bases and J dropped 10 bases, with 16 bases sitting between them. CDR3 region: CASSQIRGAGSPLHF. The CDR3 DNA reads as TGCGCCAGCAGCCAGATCAGGGGAGCAGGGTCACCCCTCCACTTT.

In this sample, this clonotype turned up a few times. The chain carries TRBV28 and TRBJ1-5, with a possible D match to TRBD1 (5 bases). Germline V gives CDR1 MDHEN, CDR2 SYDVKM. Trimming removed 2 bases from V and 1 base from J, with 12 bases in between. This CDR3 contains 16 residues. The CDR3 region has the DNA TGTGCCAGCAGTTTAGTCGGGGGTTGGAGCAATCAGCCCCAGCATTTT. This gives the protein CASSLVGGWSNQPQHF.

The chain employs TRBV6-5 and TRBJ1-6; D is ambiguous. Germline CDR1 MNHEY, CDR2 SVGAGI. The CDR3 spans 13 residues. Trimming cost V 11 bases and J 5 bases, with 13 bases left between them. CDR3 in DNA: TGTGCCGCCACGGACCTAAATAATTCACCCCTCCACTTT. This translates into CAATDLNNSPLHF.

The chain couples TRBV20-1 to TRBJ2-1, with 9 nucleotides matching TRBD2. Germline V lookup: CDR1 DFQATT, CDR2 SNEGSKA (reference sequence). V lost 5 bases and J lost 7; bases outside the gene matches: 6. The CDR3 contains 13 residues. The CDR3 sequence is CSAHGTSPNEQFF. CDR3 nucleotide sequence: TGCAGTGCTCACGGGACTAGCCCAAATGAGCAGTTCTTC.

The chain carries TRBV28 and TRBJ1-1; 7 positions agree with TRBD1. CDR1 is MDHEN, CDR2 SYDVKM, per germline. V was pared by 6 bases and J by 1 base, with 11 bases of the junction left unmatched. The CDR3 extends over 16 amino acids. The CDR3 reads CASSPFSTGENTEAFF. The CDR3 DNA reads as TGTGCCAGCAGCCCATTTTCAACAGGGGAGAACACTGAAGCTTTCTTT.

This clonotype has a handful of counts. The V gene is TRBV5-1, the J gene TRBJ1-1, with 8 positions matching TRBD1. V lost 4 bases and J lost 1; bases outside the gene matches: 3. Per the germline V gene, CDR1 is SGHRS and CDR2 is YFSETQ. CDR3 length equals 14 residues. The CDR3 loop is CASSMDRANTEAFF. The CDR3 DNA reads as TGCGCCAGCAGCATGGACAGGGCGAACACTGAAGCTTTCTTT.

The chain carries TRBV20-1 and TRBJ2-7, with D perhaps matching TRBD2 (6 bases). Germline V lookup: CDR1 DFQATT, CDR2 SNEGSKA (reference sequence). CDR3 length equals 13 residues. Between the trimmed V and J ends, which lost 3 bases and 3 bases, there was a span of 12 bases. As DNA, the CDR3 is TGCAGTGCTAGTCCAGCGGGCCGCTACGAGCAGTACTTC. Its translation is CSASPAGRYEQYF.

This clonotype was seen only a few times. CDR3 coding DNA: TGTGCCAGCAGTGAAGATGGCTACGAGCAGTACTTC. Translation gives CASSEDGYEQYF. This sequence joins TRBV12-3 or TRBV12-4 and TRBJ2-7; the D is unclear. The CDR3 runs 12 residues. Between the trimmed V and J ends, which lost 5 bases and 3 bases, there was a span of 8 bases.

The rearrangement joins TRBV4-3 to TRBJ1-1, with 9 bases matching TRBD1. From germline, CDR1 is LGHNA and CDR2 YSLEER. This CDR3 region has 16 residues. The junction had 6 bases not matched to a gene; V was cut back by 0 bases and J by 4 bases. CDR3 loop: CASSQDGDRDSTEAFF. The CDR3 DNA is TGCGCCAGCAGCCAAGATGGGGACAGGGACAGCACTGAAGCTTTCTTT.

The chain carries TRBV7-8 and TRBJ2-3; maybe TRBD2 (6 bases). This CDR3 comprises 15 residues. V was shortened by 5 bases and J by 6 bases, with 18 bases between the two germline ends. Germline V gene sequence: CDR1 SGHVS, CDR2 FQNEAQ. CDR3 sequence: CASSHGMSGGDTQYF. DNA for the CDR3: TGTGCCAGCAGCCATGGGATGAGTGGGGGGGATACGCAGTATTTT.

V usage is TRBV7-9 and J usage is TRBJ2-2, with a possible D match to TRBD2 (6 bases). The V gene's germline CDR1 is SEHNR and CDR2 FQNEAQ (reference sequence). The ends were cut back, 4 bases at V and 1 base at J, with 7 bases in the middle. This CDR3 is built from 14 residues. Here the CDR3 reads CASSWGLNTGELFF. DNA of the CDR3: TGTGCCAGCAGCTGGGGACTGAACACCGGGGAGCTGTTTTTT.

The V gene is TRBV20-1, the J gene TRBJ2-3; D gene unclear. Germline V lookup: CDR1 DFQATT, CDR2 SNEGSKA (reference sequence). CDR3 length: 14 amino acids. Trimming removed 4 bases from V and 1 base from J, with 12 bases in between. The CDR3 loop is CSATLLIGTDTQYF. CDR3 DNA sequence: TGCAGTGCTACTCTACTTATCGGCACAGATACGCAGTATTTT.

This clonotype occurred a few times. V gene TRBV29-1 combines with J gene TRBJ1-1; D is ambiguous. The CDR3 covers 11 residues. V dropped 7 bases and J dropped 5 bases, with 11 bases sitting between them. Germline values: CDR1 SQVTM, CDR2 ANQGSEA. The CDR3 DNA reads TGCAGCGCACCAGGAGAGACTGAAGCTTTCTTT. This gives the protein CSAPGETEAFF.

V and J are TRBV4-1 and TRBJ2-1; D may be TRBD1 or TRBD2 (5 bases each). The V gene's germline CDR1 is MGHRA and CDR2 YSYEKL. This CDR3 comprises 14 residues. Between the trimmed V and J ends, which lost 2 bases and 10 bases, there was a span of 15 bases. The CDR3, as DNA: TGCGCCAGCAGCCAACCGGGACGGCGGAAGGAGCAGTTCTTC. It codes for CASSQPGRRKEQFF.

The chain has TRBV12-3 or TRBV12-4 and TRBJ2-3; D is undetermined. CDR3 length: 11 amino acids. V shed 7 bases and J shed 3 bases, with 5 bases lying between them. The CDR3 sequence: CASTLTDTQYF. DNA for the CDR3: TGTGCCAGCACTCTTACAGATACGCAGTATTTT.

The chain uses TRBV12-3 or TRBV12-4 and TRBJ2-1; D might be TRBD2 (6 bases). The CDR3 loop spans 18 amino acids. Deletions cut 5 bases from V and 4 bases from J, with 24 bases between. DNA of the CDR3: TGTGCCAGCAGTCTAGACTCAAGAACTAGCAGTTATTACAATGAGCAGTTCTTC. Protein sequence: CASSLDSRTSSYYNEQFF.

The J gene is TRBJ1-2, the V gene TRBV12-3 or TRBV12-4, with TRBD1 as a possible D gene (5 bases). Trimming left V 10 bases short and J 7 bases short, with 19 bases between. The CDR3 length is 13 residues. The CDR3 here is CAIRPQGLAGYTF. The CDR3 DNA sequence: TGTGCCATCCGACCCCAGGGCTTGGCTGGCTACACCTTC.

This clonotype was picked up a small number of times. The chain recombines TRBV5-1 with TRBJ2-1, with 9 bases identical to TRBD2. V gave up 0 bases and J gave up 8 bases; unmatched junction bases: 21. The CDR3 covers 20 residues. CDR1 is SGHRS, CDR2 YFSETQ, per germline. This chain's CDR3 is CASSLVSPRLAGRLEHEQFF. The CDR3 coding sequence is TGCGCCAGCAGCTTGGTTTCGCCTCGGCTAGCGGGGAGGTTGGAACATGAGCAGTTCTTC.

This clonotype was seen a handful of times. The rearrangement joins TRBV4-2 to TRBJ1-3; D is unclear. CDR1 and CDR2 from the germline V gene are LGHNA and YNFKEQ. Between the trimmed V and J ends, which lost 8 bases and 0 bases, there was a span of 11 bases. This CDR3 comprises 14 residues. The CDR3 DNA follows: TGTGCCAGCTCAGCAGCGGGCTCTGGAAACACCATATATTTT. It codes for CASSAAGSGNTIYF.